Shown below are 4 T cell receptor beta chains from a single sample sequenced in a study of blood T cell repertoires in COVID-19. Generated by immunoSEQ multiplex PCR, the TCRdb table keeps only in-frame clones and is missing some. This repertoire shows some 210,000 clones, about 83% found once; its top ten account for 4% to 6%. Sequenced: peripheral blood. All receptors come from a woman aged 70-85 years with active or convalescent COVID-19.

The CDR3 DNA is TGTGCCAGCAGTTCCGGGACTAGCGGGAGTAATGAGCAGTTCTTC. Translation gives CASSSGTSGSNEQFF. The J gene is TRBJ2-1, the V gene TRBV28, with 14 nucleotides matching TRBD2. J lost 7 bases, V lost 4 bases, and 3 bases had no gene match. Germline V gene sequence: CDR1 MDHEN, CDR2 SYDVKM. The CDR3 totals 15 residues.

This clone has a handful of counts. The chain employs TRBV7-2 and TRBJ1-6, with D tentatively TRBD1 (5 bases). The CDR3 consists of 13 residues. The V gene lost 5 bases and the J gene lost 10 bases, with 12 bases spanning the gap. Germline V gene sequence: CDR1 SGHTA, CDR2 FQGNSA. In nucleotides, the CDR3 is TGTGCCAGCAGCCCAGCGGGGCCATCACCCCTCCACTTT. It encodes CASSPAGPSPLHF.

The J gene is TRBJ1-1, the V gene TRBV7-6, with 9 bases lining up with TRBD1. The CDR3 runs 14 residues. The trim removed 5 bases at V and 1 base at J, leaving 2 bases unmatched. From germline, CDR1 is SGHVS and CDR2 FNYEAQ. The CDR3 coding sequence is TGTGCCAGCAGCGGACAGGGGCCGAACACTGAAGCTTTCTTT. Residues: CASSGQGPNTEAFF. The entire variable domain, with the rest obtained from reference TRBV7-6 and TRBJ1-1, is as follows: GAGVSQSPRYKVTKRGQDVALRCDPISGHVSLYWYRQALGQGPEFLTYFNYEAQQDKSGLPNDRFSAERPEGSISTLTIQRTEQRDSAMYRCASSGQGPNTEAFFGQGTRLTVV.

The rearrangement uses TRBV18 and TRBJ2-1; maybe TRBD1 (6 bases). This CDR3 has 12 amino acids. Germline CDR1 is KGHSH and CDR2 is LQKENI. Trimming removed 3 bases at V and 9 bases at J, with 9 bases between. CDR3 DNA: TGTGCCAGCTCACCGCCAGGGGCTGAGCAGTTCTTC. It specifies CASSPPGAEQFF.